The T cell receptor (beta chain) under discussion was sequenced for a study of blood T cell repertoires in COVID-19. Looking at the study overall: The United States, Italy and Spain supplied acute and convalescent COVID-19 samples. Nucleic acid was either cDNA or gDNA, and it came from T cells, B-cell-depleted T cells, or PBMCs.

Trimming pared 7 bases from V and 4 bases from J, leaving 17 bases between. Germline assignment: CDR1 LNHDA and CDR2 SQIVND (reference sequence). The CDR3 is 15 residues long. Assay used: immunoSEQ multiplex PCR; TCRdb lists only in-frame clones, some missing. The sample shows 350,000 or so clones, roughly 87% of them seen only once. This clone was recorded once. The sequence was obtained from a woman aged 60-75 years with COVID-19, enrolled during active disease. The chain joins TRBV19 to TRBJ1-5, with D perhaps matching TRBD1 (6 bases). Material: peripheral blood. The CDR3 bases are TGTGCCAGTACACTATGGTCAGGGGAAAATCAGCCCCAGCATTTT. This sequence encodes CASTLWSGENQPQHF.